This TCR beta chain was captured in a study of T cells after yellow fever vaccination. Study-wide findings and caveats: Of the clonotypes, a small share occurred in both CD4 and CD8 compartments. Abundant clonotypes (contaminants from the bulk population) could be present in FACS-sorted repertoires.

Conversion of TCR transcripts into cDNA relied on 5'RACE template switching, which added a universal primer site and UMIs. A single record per CDR3 protein comes from TCRdb applying MiXCR to the 5' RACE reads. The sample has around 600,000 distinct CDR3 sequences; 12% are singletons. The CDR3 consists of 12 residues. V lost 6 bases and J 5 bases, leaving 9 bases between the germline ends. Germline V gives CDR1 SEHNR, CDR2 FQNEAQ (reference sequence). This clonotype occurred many times. No antigen is known for it. The genes are TRBV7-9 and TRBJ2-3; D is undetermined. Sequences were derived from PBMCs, sampled on the day of the yellow fever booster vaccination. This TCR was sampled from a man aged 30 to 45 who received the YFV17D yellow fever vaccine. CDR3 coding DNA: TGTGCCAGCAGGTTTAGTGGAGATACGCAGTATTTT. This codes for CASRFSGDTQYF.